This T cell receptor beta chain was documented in a study of cytomegalovirus exposure and HLA in healthy donors. Both 60 Vbeta primers and 13 Jbeta primers went into the PCR. Here immunoSEQ multiplex PCR was the method, and the copy in TCRdb shows in-frame clones only, minus some. The profile covers 130,000 to 150,000 clones, with roughly 76% appearing a single time and under 3.5% taken by the ten largest. Trimming removed 5 bases from V and 5 bases from J, with 10 bases in between. The V gene's germline CDR1 is MDHEN and CDR2 SYDVKM. The CDR3 sequence is 13 residues long. The chain combines TRBV28 with TRBJ1-5; D is uncertain. The specimen was PBMCs. This receptor was identified in a young woman in good health and CMV-seronegative. CDR3 sequence reads: CASSTGIDQPQHF. The CDR3 DNA sequence: TGTGCCAGCAGTACCGGGATCGATCAGCCCCAGCATTTT.